The sequence of this T cell receptor (beta chain) was determined in a study of cytomegalovirus exposure and HLA in healthy donors (TCRdb year 2017). For context, the study as a whole: An earlier analysis of roughly 630 of the donors reported approximately 300 Gb of sequence data and roughly 100 million unique TCR beta sequences from roughly 200 million T cells. Typing coverage differed by locus: A, B, C, DRB1 and DQB1 were typed in roughly 620-630 donors, DQA1 in roughly 500, DPA1 in 600 to 610, and DPB1 in approximately 450. The study used immunosequencing to profile the T cell repertoires of approximately 650 subjects and linked those repertoires to cytomegalovirus serostatus. Alongside the repertoire data, information on donor age, sex, ethnicity and CMV serostatus was compiled. All discovery cohort repertoires had been generated using a single sequencing platform. In an earlier analysis of several hundred of the donors, high-throughput TCR beta sequencing was used to judge whether each TCR beta V gene segment behaved as functional or pseudogenic. In the later analysis, no new phenotypic data were used to find candidate immune exposures; instead, reliance was placed on TCR beta sequences and their occurrence across donors. Genome-wide SNP genotypes for about 60% of the 666 donors were used in a later genetic analysis, which treated that subset as a discovery cohort. An early release that covered roughly 600 HLA-typed donors contained approximately 300 gigabases of sequencing data and around 85 million unique TCR sequences. Of the roughly 400 genotyped donors, 75% to 85% were placed in the genetic ancestry cluster associated with self-reported Caucasian donors. The aim of the study was to test whether cataloging public T cell receptors could identify signatures of past pathogen exposure. Among 300 to 500 genotyped donors of the cohort, an average of around 250,000 unique TCR beta nucleotide sequences was sequenced per donor, of which 15% to 20% were non-productive. Class I and class II HLA loci were covered by the typing at four-digit resolution. Four to six DR-DQ haplotypes were handled as single units for association and clustering, since linkage in the cohort was strong. To predict cytomegalovirus infection status, the study brought together high-throughput TCR immunosequencing, statistical association of individual TCRs with disease status, and machine learning. A later analysis re-analyzed previously published TCR beta repertoires from 500 to 700 donors and added high-resolution HLA genotyping to study TCR occurrence patterns. In addition to the first cohort of 500 to 850 subjects, a separate validation cohort of some 120 different subjects was used. Results and caveats for the whole study, not just this receptor: A later genetic analysis reported fewer N-insertions in productive TCRs among donors in an Asian-associated ancestry cluster than the roughly 720-donor mean. Sequencing depth was assumed to be roughly uniform across donors in the presence/absence analyses, though that assumption may not hold. A group of highly shared sequence variants was considered likely to be a technical artifact of the sequencing pipeline. Most TCR sequences were seen in very few donors, while some public TCRs were found in many individuals. When HLA alleles, especially DR and DQ, strongly co-occurred, TCR associations were difficult to assign to individual alleles. This cohort had only TCR beta chains sequenced, and the lack of alpha or paired-chain data limited which features could be detected. In an earlier analysis of about 540 of the donors, most TCR beta V segments were observed in productive rearrangements about 90% or about 30% of the time, broadly matching IMGT annotations. Several of the top co-occurrence clusters appeared to be linked to parvovirus B19, influenza, CMV and Epstein-Barr virus, according to a later analysis. In a later analysis, most CMV-associated TCR beta chains were found to appear HLA-restricted, with HLA associations seemingly driven largely by CMV exposure. Because counts were too low, about 18 rarely observed V segments, including chromosome 9 orphons, were excluded from the earlier analysis of a few hundred of the donors. A total of roughly 160 TCR beta chains were listed by the study as associated with cytomegalovirus. A later genetic analysis associated a missense DCLRE1C variant with V-gene and J-gene trimming of TCR beta chains, and an independent cohort replicated the association. A further reported finding was that TCR beta sequences accurately predicted the HLA-A and HLA-B alleles for most subjects in the first cohort. Specific HLA alleles were associated with 15,000 to 20,000 TCR beta sequences at a false discovery rate of 0.05 in a later analysis. The 87-base-pair reads could not distinguish some IMGT-functional V segments, including TRBV6-2 and TRBV6-3, so those segments were excluded. In a later analysis, HLA-associated TCR beta chains showed more clonal expansion and lower generation probabilities than non-associated chains that were equally common. In vitro tests confirmed that a few of the cytomegalovirus-associated TCR beta chains recognize cytomegalovirus antigens. A later analysis found that TCR association rates varied across HLA loci, with DRB1 alleles showing the most associated TCRs and HLA-C alleles the fewest. The authors suggested that the approach could potentially be generalized to other disease states and immunological phenotypes. For the cohort, immune exposure information was limited to CMV serostatus. HLA typing was unavailable for some donors at each locus, so association tests used only the typed subset. Linkage disequilibrium might explain the correlated functional status among segregating V segments, but an unknown experimental factor could not be excluded. Cytomegalovirus status was reported to be diagnosed by the classifier with high specificity and sensitivity in both the original and validation cohorts.

For this chain, trimming is 3 bases at the V end and 8 bases at the J end, and the number of junction bases without a gene match is 6. CDR1 SGHNT and CDR2 YENEEA are derived from the germline V gene. Spanning cysteine to phenylalanine, the CDR3 consists of 15 amino acids. Just the 45-base CDR3 DNA is kept, in frame starting at base 1. The library was prepared using the immunoSEQ multiplex PCR assay. For the multiplex PCR, a mixture combining 60 forward primers for TCR Vbeta segments and 13 reverse primers for TCR Jbeta segments was used. Amplification of the CDR3 region of rearranged TCR beta genes was performed with a multiplex PCR assay on genomic DNA. The Illumina HiSeq System was used to sequence the amplified TCR beta libraries as 87-base-pair reads. Per the original workflow: Across the 700 or so repertoires, a later analysis counted 75 million to 90 million unique TCR beta chains, 9 million to 14 million of which were shared by at least two donors. To remove PCR and sequencing errors, raw reads were error-corrected and collapsed into unique sequences using a nearest-neighbor algorithm that merged closely related sequences. Alignment of CDR3 sequences to IMGT reference sequences was used to assign V, D and J gene segments. For a sequence to be retained, a match of at least six nucleotides to both a V gene segment and a J gene segment was required. Rearrangements were classified as productive when the CDR3 lacked stop codons and remained in frame with V and J, and all other rearrangements were classified as non-productive. Following IMGT convention, CDR3 was defined as the stretch from the second conserved V-encoded cysteine up to the conserved J-encoded phenylalanine. The earlier analysis of about 640 of the donors excluded any sequence lacking an unambiguous match to a single V gene segment. In an earlier analysis of about 590 of the donors, a V segment was called functional when productive rearrangements were above 56.7%, and segregating when the standard deviation between donors exceeded 5%. A statistical classification framework was built for diagnosing cytomegalovirus status from the catalog of TCR beta chain sequences. In a later analysis, V and J genes were assigned by comparing TCR nucleotide sequences against IMGT/GENE-DB human TR gene sequences. In a later analysis, CDR3 sequences and most-parsimonious VDJ recombination scenarios were assigned using the TCRdist pipeline. In a later analysis, each TCR beta chain was defined by its CDR3 amino acid sequence together with its V-gene family, and reads without a unique V-gene family were excluded. As a way to deal with suspected cross-contamination and a sequencing artifact, a later analysis dropped more than 500 nucleotide sequences that were highly shared and had low generation probability. A later analysis calculated a clonal expansion index for each public chain from normalized within-repertoire ranks of inferred template counts. Generation probabilities in a later analysis came from a VDJ recombination model fitted to out-of-frame rearrangements, and those results were checked against IGoR. In a later analysis, hypergeometric tests were used to score TCR-TCR, TCR-HLA and TCR-CMV co-occurrence, with a repertoire-size bias correction applied to TCR pairs. In a later analysis, false discovery rates were estimated by permuting HLA or CMV assignments 20 times. In a later analysis, co-occurring TCRs were grouped using DBSCAN, and TCRdist sequence similarity was added for clustering within HLA-allele-positive subsets. Repertoires with fewer than 30,000 or more than 120,000 public chains, plus five repertoires with anomalous nucleotide sharing, were excluded from co-occurrence clustering. The clones in this table, taken by TCRdb from immuneACCESS, are in-frame only. Not every clone is retained; where verified, under half of the shortfall comes from an unresolved V gene, and the cause of the rest is unknown. V and J calls and clone size are copied from that table; D and trimming were computed from the DNA. Across this sample there are 100,000 to 150,000 clones, with about three quarters seen only once. Roughly 0.99% of the sample belongs to the ten largest clones.

Comments on this clone: Its binding antigen is unknown. No much larger clone exists at a distance of one base, and base qualities are not known.

The cohort comprised around 700 healthy bone marrow donors. At the time of sampling, every cohort member was nominally healthy, though immune exposures that went unrecorded were likely present. The donor was CMV seronegative and belonged to the group of under 400 seronegative cohort members. Every donor gave a peripheral blood sample, and the peripheral blood mononuclear cells from that sample were used for TCR beta sequencing. Genomic DNA was extracted from the blood cell samples with the Qiagen DNeasy Blood Extraction Kit. The clonotype was recovered from a woman aged 30 to 39 in good health and CMV-seronegative. This sequence uses TRBV11-3 and TRBJ2-1; 11 central bases correspond to TRBD2. Sample: PBMCs. The encoded CDR3 is CASSLSGTSGDEQFF. Here is the DNA: TGTGCCAGCAGCTTGTCCGGGACTAGCGGCGATGAGCAGTTCTTC.